This TCR beta chain was observed in a study of CD8+CD57+ T cells in acquired aplastic anemia. On the study more broadly: An average of about 3.4 ug of DNA was obtained from sorted CD4+ and CD8+ cells. For CD4+ cells, healthy donors had an average of approximately 11 million reads. Study-wide points: Statistical testing detected no significant gap in CD8+ Simpson's diversity between patients and controls. Patients and controls had in common approximately 28 CD8+ CDR3 sequences.

Both TCR beta VDJ combination and CDR3 sequence profiling were carried out. Genomic DNA was the template for this profiling. Each CDR3 protein is one row after TCRdb ran MiXCR on the reads. This table holds some 190,000 distinct CDR3 sequences, approximately 45% found once. With respect to this clonotype: Its specificity is unknown.

Sample: sorted CD4+, CD8+, or CD8+CD57+ T cells (not recorded which) from PBMCs. The receptor's source is a human donor in good health.

CDR3 sequence (DNA): TGTGCCAGCAGCGGCACTAGCGGGACAGGTCGCACAGATACGCAGTATTTT. Protein: CASSGTSGTGRTDTQYF. The gene calls are TRBV11-2 and TRBJ2-3, with 10 bases matching TRBD2. J gave up 1 base and V 5 bases, and 9 bases lay outside the gene matches. This CDR3 has 17 amino acids. CDR1 and CDR2 (germline): SGHAT, FQNNGV.